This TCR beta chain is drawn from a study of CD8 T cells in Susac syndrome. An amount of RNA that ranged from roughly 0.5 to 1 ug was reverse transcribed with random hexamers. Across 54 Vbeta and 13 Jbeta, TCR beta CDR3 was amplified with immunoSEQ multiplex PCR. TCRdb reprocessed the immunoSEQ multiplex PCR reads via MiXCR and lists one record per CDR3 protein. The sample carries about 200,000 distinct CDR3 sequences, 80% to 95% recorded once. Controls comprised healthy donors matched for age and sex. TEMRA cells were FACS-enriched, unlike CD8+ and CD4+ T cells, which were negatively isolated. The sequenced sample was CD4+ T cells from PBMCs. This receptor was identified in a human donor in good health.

As DNA, the CDR3 is TGTGCCAGCAGCACCTGGACTAGCGGTGGGGAGACCCAGTACTTC. Its protein product is CASSTWTSGGETQYF. The J gene is TRBJ2-5, the V gene TRBV7-8; 10 nucleotides align to TRBD2. The CDR3 length is 15 residues. V trimming: 5 bases; J trimming: 5 bases; junction bases outside the gene matches: 8. CDR1 is SGHVS and CDR2 is FQNEAQ in the germline V gene.